One and the same sample provided the 3 T cell receptor beta chains below, sequenced in a study of cytotoxic CD8 clonotypes in ibrutinib-treated CLL. Generated by immunoSEQ multiplex PCR, the TCRdb table keeps only in-frame clones and is missing some. The sample has 150,000 or so clones; 77% are singletons. The input for sequencing was PBMCs, taken after 12 months of ibrutinib treatment. These receptors all stem from a human donor with chronic lymphocytic leukemia.

This sequence joins TRBV2 and TRBJ2-7; D uncertain. CDR3 size: 11 residues. V gave up 6 bases and J gave up 0 bases, with 3 bases separating them. The V gene's germline CDR1 is SNHLY and CDR2 FYNNEI. CDR3 DNA sequence: TGTGCCAGCAGACACTCCTACGAGCAGTACTTC. Protein product: CASRHSYEQYF.

The chain links TRBV19 to TRBJ1-1; 7 bases agree with TRBD1. This CDR3 spans 16 amino acids. The V gene end was trimmed by 4 bases and the J gene end by 0 bases; junction bases not matched to a gene: 8. Germline lookup yields CDR1 LNHDA and CDR2 SQIVND (reference sequence). In DNA form, the CDR3 reads TGTGCCAGTAGTACCTACAGGGGAGCCATGAACACTGAAGCTTTCTTT. Protein product: CASSTYRGAMNTEAFF.

This clone appeared a single time. The chain links TRBV4-1 to TRBJ2-7, with D perhaps TRBD1 (5 bases). V lost 4 bases and J 2 bases, leaving 18 bases between the germline ends. The CDR3 runs to 16 residues. The V gene's germline CDR1 is MGHRA and CDR2 YSYEKL. DNA for the CDR3: TGCGCCAGCAGCCCCGATCCCGACAGCCGTGCCTACGAGCAGTACTTC. Translated, it gives CASSPDPDSRAYEQYF.